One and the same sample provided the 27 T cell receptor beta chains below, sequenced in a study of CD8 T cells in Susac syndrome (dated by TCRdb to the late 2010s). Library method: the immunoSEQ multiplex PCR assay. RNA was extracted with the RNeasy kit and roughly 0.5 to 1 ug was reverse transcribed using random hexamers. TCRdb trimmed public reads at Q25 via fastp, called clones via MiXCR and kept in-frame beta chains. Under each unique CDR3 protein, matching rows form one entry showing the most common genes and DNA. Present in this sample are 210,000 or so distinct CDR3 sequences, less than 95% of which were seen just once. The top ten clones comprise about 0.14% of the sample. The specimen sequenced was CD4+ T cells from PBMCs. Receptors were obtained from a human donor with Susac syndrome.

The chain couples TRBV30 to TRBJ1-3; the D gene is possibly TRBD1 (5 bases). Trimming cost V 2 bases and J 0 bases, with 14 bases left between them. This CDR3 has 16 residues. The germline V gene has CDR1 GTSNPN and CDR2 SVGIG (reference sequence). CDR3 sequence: CAWSIETGDSGNTIYF. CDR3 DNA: TGTGCCTGGAGTATTGAAACAGGAGACTCTGGAAACACCATATATTTT.

CDR3 DNA sequence: TGTGCCAGCAGCTTAGGCACCGGGGCCGAGACTTCGAAGGGCTACACCTTC. Protein sequence: CASSLGTGAETSKGYTF. The chain uses TRBV7-2 and TRBJ1-2, with D possibly matching TRBD1 (5 bases). The CDR3 has 17 residues. CDR1 and CDR2 from the germline V gene are SGHTA and FQGNSA. The V gene lost 1 base and the J gene lost 8 bases, with 23 bases spanning the gap. Full variable domain (outside the CDR3, taken from reference TRBV7-2 and TRBJ1-2): GAGVSQSPSNKVTEKGKDVELRCDPISGHTALYWYRQSLGQGLEFLIYFQGNSAPDKSGLPSDRFSAERTGGSVSTLTIQRTQQEDSAVYLCASSLGTGAETSKGYTFGSGTRLTVV.

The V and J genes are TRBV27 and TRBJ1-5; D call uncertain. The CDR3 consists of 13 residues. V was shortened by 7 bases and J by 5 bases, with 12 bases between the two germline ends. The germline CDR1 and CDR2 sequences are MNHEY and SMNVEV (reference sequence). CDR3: CASILTGYQPQHF. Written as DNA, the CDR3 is TGTGCCAGCATCTTGACGGGTTATCAGCCCCAGCATTTT.

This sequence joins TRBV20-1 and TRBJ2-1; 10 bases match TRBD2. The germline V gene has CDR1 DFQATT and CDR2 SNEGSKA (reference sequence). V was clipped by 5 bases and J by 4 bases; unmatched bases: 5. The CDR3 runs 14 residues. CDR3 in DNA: TGCAGTGCTGGACCGACTAGCGGGTACAATGAGCAGTTCTTC. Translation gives CSAGPTSGYNEQFF.

In DNA, the CDR3 is TGTGCCACACGCCGACCGAACACTGAAGCTTTCTTT. It translates to CATRRPNTEAFF. The V and J genes are TRBV15 and TRBJ1-1, with no clear D. From germline, CDR1 is LNHNV and CDR2 YYDKDF (reference sequence). Trimming took off 9 bases at V and 1 base at J, with 9 bases between the two ends. This CDR3 contains 12 residues.

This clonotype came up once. The CDR3 coding sequence is TGTGCCAGCAGCCTAGGACAGGGTGAGGCAGATACGCAGTATTTT. Translating it yields CASSLGQGEADTQYF. The chain has TRBV5-6 and TRBJ2-3, with 8 bases aligning to TRBD1. Germline trimming cut 4 bases from V and 4 bases from J; bases unmatched to any gene: 8. Germline V gives CDR1 SGHDT, CDR2 YYEEEE. The CDR3 sequence is 15 residues long. Full variable domain (remainder filled in from reference TRBV5-6 and TRBJ2-3): DAGVTQSPTHLIKTRGQQVTLRCSPKSGHDTVSWYQQALGQGPQFIFQYYEEEERQRGNFPDRFSGHQFPNYSSELNVNALLLGDSALYLCASSLGQGEADTQYFGPGTRLTVL.

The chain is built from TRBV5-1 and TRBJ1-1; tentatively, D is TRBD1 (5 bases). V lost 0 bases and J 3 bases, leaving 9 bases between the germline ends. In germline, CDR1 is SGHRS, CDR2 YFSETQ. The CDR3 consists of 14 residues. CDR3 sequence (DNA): TGCGCCAGCAGCTTGGGGGCGGGGGACACTGAAGCTTTCTTT. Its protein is CASSLGAGDTEAFF.

This CDR3 is CASSAGQLANYGYTF. The CDR3 DNA sequence: TGTGCCAGCAGCGCGGGACAGTTAGCTAACTATGGCTACACCTTC. V is TRBV5-4 and J is TRBJ1-2; TRBD1 aligns across 7 bases. The CDR3 is 15 amino acids. Trimming removed 4 bases from V and 0 bases from J; junction bases left unmatched: 6. Looked up from germline, CDR1 is SGHNT and CDR2 is YYREEE (reference sequence).

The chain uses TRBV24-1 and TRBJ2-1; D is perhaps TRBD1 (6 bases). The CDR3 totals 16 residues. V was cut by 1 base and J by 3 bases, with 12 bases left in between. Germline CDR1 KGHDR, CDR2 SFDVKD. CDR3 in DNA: TGTGCCACCAGTGATTTAGTAAAAGGGGGCTACAATGAGCAGTTCTTC. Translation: CATSDLVKGGYNEQFF.

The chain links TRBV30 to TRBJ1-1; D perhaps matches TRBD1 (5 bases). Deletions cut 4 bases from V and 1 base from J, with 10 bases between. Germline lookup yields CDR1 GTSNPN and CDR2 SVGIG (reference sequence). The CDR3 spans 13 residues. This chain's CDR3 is CAWNRGGNTEAFF. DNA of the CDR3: TGTGCCTGGAATAGGGGCGGGAACACTGAAGCTTTCTTT.

The CDR3 loop reads CATSDFSRGEETQYF. DNA for the CDR3: TGTGCCACCAGTGATTTCTCCAGAGGAGAAGAGACCCAGTACTTC. The chain recombines TRBV24-1 with TRBJ2-5; D ambiguous. Trimming removed 1 base from V and 3 bases from J, with 11 bases in between. Germline CDR1 KGHDR, CDR2 SFDVKD. The CDR3 extends over 15 amino acids.

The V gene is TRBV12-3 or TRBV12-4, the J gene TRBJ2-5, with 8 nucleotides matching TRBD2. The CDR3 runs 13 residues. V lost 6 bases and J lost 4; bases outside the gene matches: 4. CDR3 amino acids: CASSFGGAETQYF. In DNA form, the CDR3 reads TGTGCCAGCAGCTTCGGGGGGGCAGAGACCCAGTACTTC.

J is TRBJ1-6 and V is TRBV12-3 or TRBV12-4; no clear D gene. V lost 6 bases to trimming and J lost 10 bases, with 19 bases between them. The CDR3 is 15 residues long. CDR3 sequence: CASSPMREYGSPLHF. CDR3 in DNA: TGTGCCAGCAGCCCCATGAGGGAATATGGATCACCCCTCCACTTT.

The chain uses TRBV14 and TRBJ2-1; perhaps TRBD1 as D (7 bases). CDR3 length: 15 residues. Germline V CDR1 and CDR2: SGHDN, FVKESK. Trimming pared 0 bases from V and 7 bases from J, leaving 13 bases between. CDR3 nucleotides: TGTGCCAGCAGCCAAGACGAGGAGGGGGCGAATGAGCAGTTCTTC. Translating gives CASSQDEEGANEQFF.

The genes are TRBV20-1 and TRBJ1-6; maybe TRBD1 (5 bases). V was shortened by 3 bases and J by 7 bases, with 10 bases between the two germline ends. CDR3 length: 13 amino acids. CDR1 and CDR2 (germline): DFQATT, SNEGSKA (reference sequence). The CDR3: CSARGTRNSPLHF. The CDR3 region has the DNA TGCAGTGCTAGGGGGACCCGAAATTCACCCCTCCACTTT.

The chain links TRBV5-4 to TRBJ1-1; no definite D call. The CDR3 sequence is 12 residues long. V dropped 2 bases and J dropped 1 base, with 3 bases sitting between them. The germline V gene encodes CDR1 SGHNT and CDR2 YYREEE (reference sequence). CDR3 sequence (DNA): TGTGCCAGCAGCTTCAGGAACACTGAAGCTTTCTTT. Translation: CASSFRNTEAFF.

CDR3 bases: TGTGCCAGCAGTTTAGGGGCAGCCAACACTGAAGCTTTCTTT. Amino acids: CASSLGAANTEAFF. The chain couples TRBV12-3 or TRBV12-4 to TRBJ1-1; D call uncertain. Between the trimmed V and J ends, which lost 1 base and 2 bases, there was a span of 8 bases. The CDR3 spans 14 residues.

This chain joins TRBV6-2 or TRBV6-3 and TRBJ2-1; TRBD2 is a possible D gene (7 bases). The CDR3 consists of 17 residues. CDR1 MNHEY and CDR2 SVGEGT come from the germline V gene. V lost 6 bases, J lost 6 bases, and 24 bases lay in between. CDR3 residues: CASSQIALIGGANEQFF. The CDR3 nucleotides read TGTGCCAGCAGCCAGATAGCCCTTATAGGGGGGGCCAATGAGCAGTTCTTC.

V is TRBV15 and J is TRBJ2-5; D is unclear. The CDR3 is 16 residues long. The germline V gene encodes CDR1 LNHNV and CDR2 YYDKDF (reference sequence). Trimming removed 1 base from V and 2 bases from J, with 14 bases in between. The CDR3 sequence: CATSRAARASQETQYF. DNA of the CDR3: TGTGCCACCAGCAGAGCAGCCCGGGCTAGTCAAGAGACCCAGTACTTC. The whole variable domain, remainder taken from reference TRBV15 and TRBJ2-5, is DAMVIQNPRYQVTQFGKPVTLSCSQTLNHNVMYWYQQKSSQAPKLLFHYYDKDFNNEADTPDNFQSRRPNTSFCFLDIRSPGLGDTAMYLCATSRAARASQETQYFGPGTRLLVL.

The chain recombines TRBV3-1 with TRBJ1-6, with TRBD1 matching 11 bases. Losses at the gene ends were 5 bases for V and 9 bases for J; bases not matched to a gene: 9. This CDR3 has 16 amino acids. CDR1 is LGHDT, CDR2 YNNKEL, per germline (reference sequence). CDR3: CASSDGDRGFGSPLHF. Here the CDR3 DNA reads TGTGCCAGCAGCGACGGGGACAGGGGGTTCGGTTCACCCCTCCACTTT.

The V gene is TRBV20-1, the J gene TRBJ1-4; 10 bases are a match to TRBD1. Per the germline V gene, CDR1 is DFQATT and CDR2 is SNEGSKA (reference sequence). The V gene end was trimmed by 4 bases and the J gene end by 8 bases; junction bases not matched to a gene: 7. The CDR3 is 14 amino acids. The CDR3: CSATSGTGEEKLFF. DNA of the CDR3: TGCAGTGCTACTTCCGGGACAGGGGAGGAAAAACTGTTTTTT.

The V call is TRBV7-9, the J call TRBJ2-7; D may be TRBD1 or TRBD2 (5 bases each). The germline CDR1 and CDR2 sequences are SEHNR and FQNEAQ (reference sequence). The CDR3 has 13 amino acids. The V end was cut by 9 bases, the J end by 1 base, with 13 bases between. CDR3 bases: TGTGCCAGTGGAAGGGACGGTTCCTACGAGCAGTACTTC. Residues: CASGRDGSYEQYF.

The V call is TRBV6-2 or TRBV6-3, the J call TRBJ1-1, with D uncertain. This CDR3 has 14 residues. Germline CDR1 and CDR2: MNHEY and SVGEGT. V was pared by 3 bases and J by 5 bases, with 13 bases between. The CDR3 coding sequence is TGTGCCAGCAGTTATAGCCCCACGAGGACTGAAGCTTTCTTT. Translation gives CASSYSPTRTEAFF.

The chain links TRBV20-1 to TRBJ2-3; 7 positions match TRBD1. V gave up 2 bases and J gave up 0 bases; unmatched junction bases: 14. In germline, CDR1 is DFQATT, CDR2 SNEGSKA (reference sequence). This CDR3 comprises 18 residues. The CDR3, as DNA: TGCAGTGCTAGATCCCCTCGAGCGACAGGGTATAGCACAGATACGCAGTATTTT. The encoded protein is CSARSPRATGYSTDTQYF.

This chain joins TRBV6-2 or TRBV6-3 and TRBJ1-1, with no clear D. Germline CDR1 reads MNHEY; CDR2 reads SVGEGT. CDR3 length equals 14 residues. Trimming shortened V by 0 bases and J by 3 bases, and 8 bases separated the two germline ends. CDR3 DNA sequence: TGTGCCAGCAGTTACTCGTACGGGGACACTGAAGCTTTCTTT. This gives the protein CASSYSYGDTEAFF.

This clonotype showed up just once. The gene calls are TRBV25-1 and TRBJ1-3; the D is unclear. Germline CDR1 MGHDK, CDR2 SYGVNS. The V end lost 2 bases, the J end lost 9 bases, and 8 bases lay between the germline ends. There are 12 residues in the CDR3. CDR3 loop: CASSEDGRTIYF. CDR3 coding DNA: TGTGCCAGCAGTGAAGACGGTCGCACCATATATTTT.

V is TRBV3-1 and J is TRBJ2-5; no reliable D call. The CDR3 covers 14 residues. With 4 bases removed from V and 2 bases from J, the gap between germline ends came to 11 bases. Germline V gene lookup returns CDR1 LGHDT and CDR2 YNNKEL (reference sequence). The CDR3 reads CASSRRRPQETQYF. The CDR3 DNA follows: TGTGCCAGCAGCCGCCGCAGGCCTCAAGAGACCCAGTACTTC.